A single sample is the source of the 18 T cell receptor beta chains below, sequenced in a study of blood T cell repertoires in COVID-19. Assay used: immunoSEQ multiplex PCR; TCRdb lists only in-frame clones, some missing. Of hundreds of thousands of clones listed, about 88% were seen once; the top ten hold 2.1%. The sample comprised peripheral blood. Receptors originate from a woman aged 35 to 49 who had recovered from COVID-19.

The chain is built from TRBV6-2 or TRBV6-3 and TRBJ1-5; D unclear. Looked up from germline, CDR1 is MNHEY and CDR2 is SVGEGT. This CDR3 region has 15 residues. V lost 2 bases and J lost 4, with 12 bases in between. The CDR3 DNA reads TGTGCCAGCAGTTACGGCGGGCCTCGGAATCAGCCCCAGCATTTT. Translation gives CASSYGGPRNQPQHF.

CDR3 sequence: CATSRRGGSGYNEQFF. The CDR3 bases are TGTGCCACCAGCAGGAGGGGCGGGAGTGGGTACAATGAGCAGTTCTTC. The chain employs TRBV15 and TRBJ2-1, with 7 positions matching TRBD2. The V and J ends lost 3 bases and 4 bases, in that order; junction bases with no gene match: 9. The CDR3 loop spans 16 amino acids. Germline assignment: CDR1 LNHNV and CDR2 YYDKDF (reference sequence).

CDR3 region: CASSPRVLLPFNEQFF. In nucleotides, the CDR3 is TGTGCCAGCTCACCACGAGTACTTCTGCCCTTCAATGAGCAGTTCTTC. The J gene is TRBJ2-1, the V gene TRBV18; D remains ambiguous. Trimming took 1 base from V and 6 from J, leaving 16 bases between them. Germline V gives CDR1 KGHSH, CDR2 LQKENI. The CDR3 is 16 residues long. Full variable domain (outside the CDR3, taken from reference TRBV18 and TRBJ2-1): NAGVMQNPRHLVRRRGQEARLRCSPMKGHSHVYWYRQLPEEGLKFMVYLQKENIIDESGMPKERFSAEFPKEGPSILRIQQVVRGDSAAYFCASSPRVLLPFNEQFFGPGTRLTVL.

The CDR3 sequence is CASSQWRRNGDNEQFF. The CDR3 coding sequence is TGCGCCAGCAGTCAATGGAGAAGAAACGGGGACAATGAGCAGTTCTTC. The J gene is TRBJ2-1, the V gene TRBV23-1; perhaps TRBD2 as D (5 bases). TRBV23-1 is an ORF, and what it does is uncertain. The CDR3 has 16 amino acids. The germline V and J ends were trimmed by 1 base and 5 bases, with 15 bases remaining between them.

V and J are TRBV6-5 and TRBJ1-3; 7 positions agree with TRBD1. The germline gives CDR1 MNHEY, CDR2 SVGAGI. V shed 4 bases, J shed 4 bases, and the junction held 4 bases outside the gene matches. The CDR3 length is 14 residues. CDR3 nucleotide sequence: TGTGCCAGCAGTTCTCACAGGGGAGGAAACACCATATATTTT. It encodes CASSSHRGGNTIYF.

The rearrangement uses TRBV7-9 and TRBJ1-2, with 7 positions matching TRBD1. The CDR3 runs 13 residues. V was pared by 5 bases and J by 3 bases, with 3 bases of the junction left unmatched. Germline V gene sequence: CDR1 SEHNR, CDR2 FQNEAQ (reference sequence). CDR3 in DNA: TGTGCCAGCAGCCTCGGGACAGACTATGGCTACACCTTC. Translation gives CASSLGTDYGYTF. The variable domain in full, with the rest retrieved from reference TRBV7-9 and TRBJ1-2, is DTGVSQNPRHKITKRGQNVTFRCDPISEHNRLYWYRQTLGQGPEFLTYFQNEAQLEKSRLLSDRFSAERPKGSFSTLEIQRTEQGDSAMYLCASSLGTDYGYTFGSGTRLTVV.

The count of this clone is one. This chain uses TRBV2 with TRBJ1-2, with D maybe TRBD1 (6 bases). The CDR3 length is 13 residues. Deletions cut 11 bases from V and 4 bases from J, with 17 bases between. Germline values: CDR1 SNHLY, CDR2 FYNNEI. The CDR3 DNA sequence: TGTGCCGGAAAAGGGGGGGTACTCTATGGCTACACCTTC. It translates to CAGKGGVLYGYTF.

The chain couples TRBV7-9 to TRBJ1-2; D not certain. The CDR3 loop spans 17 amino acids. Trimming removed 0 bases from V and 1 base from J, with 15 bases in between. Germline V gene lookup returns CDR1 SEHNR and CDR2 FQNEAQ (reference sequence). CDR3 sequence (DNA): TGTGCCAGCAGCTTAGCGGTTTTGGGCAAGTTTAACTATGGCTACACCTTC. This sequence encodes CASSLAVLGKFNYGYTF.

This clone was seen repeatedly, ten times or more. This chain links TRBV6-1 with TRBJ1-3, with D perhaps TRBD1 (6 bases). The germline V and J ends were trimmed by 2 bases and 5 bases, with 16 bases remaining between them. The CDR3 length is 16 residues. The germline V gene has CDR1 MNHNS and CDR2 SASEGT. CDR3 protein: CASSEIHQGIRNTIYF. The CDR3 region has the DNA TGTGCCAGCAGTGAAATTCATCAGGGGATCAGAAACACCATATATTTT.

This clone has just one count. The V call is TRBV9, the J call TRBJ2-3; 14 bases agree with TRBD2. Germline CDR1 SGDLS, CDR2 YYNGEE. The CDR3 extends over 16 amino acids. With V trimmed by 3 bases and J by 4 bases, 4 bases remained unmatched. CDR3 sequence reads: CASSGLAGGPPDTQYF. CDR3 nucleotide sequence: TGTGCCAGCAGCGGACTAGCGGGGGGGCCTCCAGATACGCAGTATTTT.

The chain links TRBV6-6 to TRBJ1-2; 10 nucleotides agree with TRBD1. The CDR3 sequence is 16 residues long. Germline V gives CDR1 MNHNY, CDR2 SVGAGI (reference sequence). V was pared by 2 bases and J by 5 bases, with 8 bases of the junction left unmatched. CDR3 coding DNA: TGTGCCAGCAGTTACGGACAGACAGGGGGCGCATATGGCTACACCTTC. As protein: CASSYGQTGGAYGYTF.

CDR3 DNA: TGTGCCATCAGTGAACAGGGCTACGAGCAGTACTTC. This translates into CAISEQGYEQYF. The chain recombines TRBV10-3 with TRBJ2-7; D may be TRBD1 (6 bases). The CDR3 is 12 amino acids. V lost 3 bases, J lost 3 bases, and 6 bases lay in between. Per germline, CDR1 ENHRY and CDR2 SYGVKD.

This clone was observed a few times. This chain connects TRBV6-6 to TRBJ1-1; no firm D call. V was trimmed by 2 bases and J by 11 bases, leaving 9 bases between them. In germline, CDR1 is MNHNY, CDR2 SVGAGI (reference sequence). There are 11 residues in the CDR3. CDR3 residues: CASSYTAEAFF. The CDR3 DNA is TGTGCCAGCAGTTACACCGCGGAGGCTTTCTTT.

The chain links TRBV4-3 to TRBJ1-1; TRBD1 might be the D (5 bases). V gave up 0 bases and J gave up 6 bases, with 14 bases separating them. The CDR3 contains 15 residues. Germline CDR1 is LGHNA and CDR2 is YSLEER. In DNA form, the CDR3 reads TGCGCCAGCAGCCAAGATGCGGGGCCGACGTCTGAAGCTTTCTTT. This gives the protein CASSQDAGPTSEAFF.

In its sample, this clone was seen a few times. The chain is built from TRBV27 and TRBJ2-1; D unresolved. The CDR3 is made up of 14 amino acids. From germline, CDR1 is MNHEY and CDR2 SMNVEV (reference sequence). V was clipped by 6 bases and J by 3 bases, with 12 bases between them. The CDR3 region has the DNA TGTGCCAGCAGGATGACGGAGATCTACAATGAGCAGTTCTTC. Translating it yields CASRMTEIYNEQFF.

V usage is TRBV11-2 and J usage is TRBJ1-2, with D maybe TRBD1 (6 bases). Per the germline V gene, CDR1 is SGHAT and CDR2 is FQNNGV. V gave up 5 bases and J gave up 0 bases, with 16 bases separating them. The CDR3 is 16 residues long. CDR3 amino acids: CASSTTGTYTNYGYTF. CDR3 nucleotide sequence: TGTGCCAGCAGCACCACCGGGACATATACTAACTATGGCTACACCTTC.

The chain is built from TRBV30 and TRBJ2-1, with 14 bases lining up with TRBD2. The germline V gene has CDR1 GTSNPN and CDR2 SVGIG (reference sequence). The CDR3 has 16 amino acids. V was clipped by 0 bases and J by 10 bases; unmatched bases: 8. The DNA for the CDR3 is TGTGCCTGGAGTGTGACGGGGACTAGCGGGAGTCGAGAGCAGTTCTTC. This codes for CAWSVTGTSGSREQFF.

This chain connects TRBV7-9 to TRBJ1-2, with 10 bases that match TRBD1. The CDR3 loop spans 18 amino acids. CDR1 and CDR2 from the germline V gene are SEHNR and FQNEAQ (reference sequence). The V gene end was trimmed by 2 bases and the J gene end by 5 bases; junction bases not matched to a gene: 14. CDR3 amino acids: CASSLTGNMRDRGYGYTF. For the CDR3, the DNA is TGTGCCAGCAGCTTAACAGGCAATATGCGGGACAGGGGTTATGGCTACACCTTC.